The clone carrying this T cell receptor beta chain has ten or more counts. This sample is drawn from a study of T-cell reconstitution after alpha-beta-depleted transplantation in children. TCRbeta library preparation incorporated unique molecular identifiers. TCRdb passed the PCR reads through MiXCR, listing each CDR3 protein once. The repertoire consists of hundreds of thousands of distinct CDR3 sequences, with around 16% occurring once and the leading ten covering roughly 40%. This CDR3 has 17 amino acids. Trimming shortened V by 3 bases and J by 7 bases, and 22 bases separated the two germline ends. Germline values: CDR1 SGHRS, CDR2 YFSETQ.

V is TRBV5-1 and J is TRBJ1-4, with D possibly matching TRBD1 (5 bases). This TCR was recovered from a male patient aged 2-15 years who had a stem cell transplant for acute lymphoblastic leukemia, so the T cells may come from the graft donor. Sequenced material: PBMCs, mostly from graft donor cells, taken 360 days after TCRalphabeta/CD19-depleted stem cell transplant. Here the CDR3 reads CASSSGTGAGGGEKLFF. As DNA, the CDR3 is TGCGCCAGCAGCTCCGGCACCGGGGCAGGTGGAGGTGAAAAACTGTTTTTT.